These T cell receptor beta chains were read from a single sample in a study of monozygotic twins with inflammatory bowel disease. Reprocessing the 5' RACE reads, TCRdb reports a single entry for every CDR3 protein and omits DNA. Its table lists approximately 110,000 distinct CDR3 sequences. Material: blood. The receptors here all came from a human donor with ulcerative colitis or Crohn's disease, or a healthy co-twin of an affected twin (not recorded which). Each CDR3 is given with its conserved first and last residue.

V gene: TRBV20-1
J gene: TRBJ2-1
CDR3 length: 14
CDR3 protein: CSASLRSSYNEQFF

V gene: TRBV10-3
J gene: TRBJ2-1
CDR3 length: 14
CDR3 protein: CAINRDKRGAEQFF

V gene: TRBV20-1
J gene: TRBJ1-1
CDR3 length: 12
CDR3 protein: CSVVLVGTEAFF

V gene: TRBV9
J gene: TRBJ2-7
CDR3 length: 14
CDR3 protein: CASSRDRGTYEQYF

V gene: TRBV6-6
J gene: TRBJ2-7
CDR3 length: 14
CDR3 protein: CASSSGTKAYEQYF

V gene: TRBV5-6
J gene: TRBJ1-5
CDR3 length: 16
CDR3 protein: CASSLGASVANQPQHF

V gene: TRBV5-1
J gene: TRBJ1-4
CDR3 length: 14
CDR3 protein: CASSLAGVNEKLFF

V gene: TRBV11-1
J gene: TRBJ2-1
CDR3 length: 15
CDR3 protein: CASSPPGSSYNEQFF

V gene: TRBV12-3/TRBV12-4
J gene: TRBJ2-5
CDR3 length: 14
CDR3 protein: CASSPQTGGETQYF

V gene: TRBV5-4
J gene: TRBJ2-1
CDR3 length: 21
CDR3 protein: CASSFPLGTEGLAVIYNEQFF

V gene: TRBV20-1
J gene: TRBJ2-6
CDR3 length: 15
CDR3 protein: CSARSVFSGANVLTF

V gene: TRBV10-3
J gene: TRBJ2-5
CDR3 length: 16
CDR3 protein: CAISPPVAGAPKTQYF

V gene: TRBV6-2/TRBV6-3
J gene: TRBJ2-7
CDR3 length: 15
CDR3 protein: CASSPLDRSPYEQYF

V gene: TRBV29-1
J gene: TRBJ2-7
CDR3 length: 14
CDR3 protein: CSVGGGAISYEQYF

V gene: TRBV28
J gene: TRBJ2-3
CDR3 length: 15
CDR3 protein: CASTRAGFSTDTQYF

V gene: TRBV20-1
J gene: TRBJ1-2
CDR3 length: 13
CDR3 protein: CSALNRENYGYTF

V gene: TRBV10-3
J gene: TRBJ2-7
CDR3 length: 13
CDR3 protein: CAISPGNSYEQYF

V gene: TRBV5-5
J gene: TRBJ2-3
CDR3 length: 14
CDR3 protein: CASRGSLSTDTQYF

V gene: TRBV7-8
J gene: TRBJ1-3
CDR3 length: 14
CDR3 protein: CASSLTGFGNTIYF

V gene: TRBV2
J gene: TRBJ2-7
CDR3 length: 13
CDR3 protein: CASSGGRAYEQYF

V gene: TRBV7-8
J gene: TRBJ1-1
CDR3 length: 15
CDR3 protein: CASSLNRGKWTEAFF

V gene: TRBV10-3
J gene: TRBJ2-7
CDR3 length: 16
CDR3 protein: CAISDDFVKSSYEQYF

V gene: TRBV12-3/TRBV12-4
J gene: TRBJ2-5
CDR3 length: 14
CDR3 protein: CASSLGTSIETQYF

V gene: TRBV18
J gene: TRBJ2-1
CDR3 length: 15
CDR3 protein: CASSPRGPTADEQFF

V gene: TRBV6-5
J gene: TRBJ1-1
CDR3 length: 14
CDR3 protein: CASSYSRGDTEAFF

V gene: TRBV30
J gene: TRBJ2-7
CDR3 length: 13
CDR3 protein: CAWSGGLIYEQYF

V gene: TRBV27
J gene: TRBJ2-5
CDR3 length: 15
CDR3 protein: CASSLFFSVGETQYF

V gene: TRBV2
J gene: TRBJ1-1
CDR3 length: 14
CDR3 protein: CASIPGQGRNEAFF

V gene: TRBV29-1
J gene: TRBJ2-3
CDR3 length: 13
CDR3 protein: CSVGIDYTDTQYF

V gene: TRBV7-2
J gene: TRBJ2-2
CDR3 length: 16
CDR3 protein: CASSTPRQGVHGELFF

V gene: TRBV7-3
J gene: TRBJ1-3
CDR3 length: 14
CDR3 protein: CASSLGQTGNTIYF

V gene: TRBV5-5
J gene: TRBJ1-5
CDR3 length: 15
CDR3 protein: CASSLSTGFNQPQHF

V gene: TRBV5-1
J gene: TRBJ2-1
CDR3 length: 14
CDR3 protein: CASSYRGPYNEQFF

V gene: TRBV29-1
J gene: TRBJ1-1
CDR3 length: 13
CDR3 protein: CSVGGGSNTEAFF

V gene: TRBV15
J gene: TRBJ2-2
CDR3 length: 16
CDR3 protein: CATSRVRDILTGELFF

V gene: TRBV7-9
J gene: TRBJ2-7
CDR3 length: 15
CDR3 protein: CASSLRGTENDEQYF

V gene: TRBV4-3
J gene: TRBJ2-7
CDR3 length: 17
CDR3 protein: CASSQEQLAGDQYEQYF

V gene: TRBV5-1
J gene: TRBJ2-7
CDR3 length: 16
CDR3 protein: CASSLETSREVYEQYF

V gene: TRBV7-2
J gene: TRBJ1-2
CDR3 length: 15
CDR3 protein: CASSPLRGGWYGYTF

V gene: TRBV5-1
J gene: TRBJ1-1
CDR3 length: 16
CDR3 protein: CASSPGQLQGGTEAFF